A single T cell receptor beta chain is shown here with its context. This sample is drawn from a study of blood T cell repertoires in COVID-19. Study summary: T cells, B-cell-depleted T cells, or PBMCs provided the cDNA or gDNA that served as material.

Per the authors' pipeline: Nucleated cell counts were estimated from reference gene primer amplification. Repertoires were generated with immunoSEQ multiplex PCR, while TCRdb's copy carries only in-frame clones and drops some. V and J calls and clone size are as listed in that table; D and trimming were resolved from the DNA. The sample has 45,000 to 55,000 clones; under 90% are singletons. The CDR3 consists of 15 residues. Trimming at V came to 5 bases and at J to 4 bases, leaving 2 bases not matched to a gene. Germline-derived CDR1 and CDR2 are SGHNT and YENEEA. A Seattle source enrolled patients during active infection and followed them longitudinally.

The V call is TRBV11-3, the J call TRBJ2-3, with 14 positions matching TRBD2. The clonotype originates from a man older than 75 with COVID-19, enrolled during active disease. The material sequenced was peripheral blood. CDR3 in amino acids: CASSKGLAGADTQYF. For the CDR3, the DNA is TGTGCCAGCAGCAAGGGACTAGCGGGGGCAGATACGCAGTATTTT.